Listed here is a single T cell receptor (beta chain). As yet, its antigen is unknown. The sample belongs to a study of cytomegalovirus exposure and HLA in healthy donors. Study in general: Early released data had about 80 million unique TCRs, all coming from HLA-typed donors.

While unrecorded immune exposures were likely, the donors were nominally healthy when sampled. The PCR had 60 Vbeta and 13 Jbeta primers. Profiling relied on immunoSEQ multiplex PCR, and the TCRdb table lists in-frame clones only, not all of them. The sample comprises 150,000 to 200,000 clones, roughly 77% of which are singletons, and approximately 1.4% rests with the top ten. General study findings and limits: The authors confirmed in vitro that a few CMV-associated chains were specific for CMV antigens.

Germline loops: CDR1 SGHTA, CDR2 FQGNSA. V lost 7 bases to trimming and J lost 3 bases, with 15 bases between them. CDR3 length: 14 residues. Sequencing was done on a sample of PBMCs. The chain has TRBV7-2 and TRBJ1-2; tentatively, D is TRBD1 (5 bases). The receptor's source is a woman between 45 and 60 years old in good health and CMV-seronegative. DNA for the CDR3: TGTGCCAGCACCAAAGTCGGCAGGGACTATGGCTACACCTTC. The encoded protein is CASTKVGRDYGYTF.